Here is one T cell receptor beta chain with its context. Data came from immunoSEQ multiplex PCR; TCRdb stores just in-frame clones and leaves some out. This sample carries 330,000 or so clones, less than 90% of them seen once, and the ten largest clones take around 3%. This sample is drawn from a study of blood T cell repertoires in COVID-19. On the study more broadly: The United States, Italy and Spain were the sources of the acute and convalescent COVID-19 samples.

The study recruited people aged 18 to 89 years across around 24 US areas. Assignment of participants to cohorts was predicated upon participant-reported clinical history. The sample taken for sequencing was PBMCs or T cells enriched from blood (not recorded which). The sequence came from a woman in her thirties who had recovered from COVID-19.

The CDR3 loop is CASSRTTSGREADTQYF. The DNA of the CDR3 is TGTGCCAGCAGCCGAACGACTAGCGGGAGAGAGGCAGATACGCAGTATTTT. The J gene is TRBJ2-3, the V gene TRBV3-1 (or the pseudogene TRBV3-2); the match to TRBD2 covers 12 bases. The germline V gene has CDR1 LGHDT and CDR2 YNNKEL (reference sequence). This CDR3 contains 17 residues. The J segment lost 4 bases and the V segment lost 4 bases, leaving 9 bases of the junction unmatched.